This T cell receptor (beta chain) was captured in a study of cytomegalovirus exposure and HLA in healthy donors. Study summary: In a previous analysis, about 100 million unique TCR beta sequences were found from 170 million or so T cells.

PCR amplification relied on 60 Vbeta primers (plus 13 Jbeta primers). Using immunoSEQ multiplex PCR, the repertoire was profiled, and TCRdb retains in-frame clones only, with some absent. The profile shows roughly 80,000 clones, roughly 81% of them singletons. Source material: PBMCs. The sequence came from a woman aged 25 to 39 in good health and CMV-seronegative.

CDR3: CASSMRLAGLLANTGELFF. CDR3 coding DNA: TGTGCCAGTAGTATGAGGCTAGCGGGACTCCTCGCGAACACCGGGGAGCTGTTTTTT. J is TRBJ2-2 and V is TRBV19, with 9 nucleotides matching TRBD2. Germline V gives CDR1 LNHDA, CDR2 SQIVND (reference sequence). J gave up 0 bases and V 3 bases, and 11 bases lay outside the gene matches. CDR3 length: 19 amino acids.